Presented here are 27 T cell receptor beta chains from one specimen sequenced in a study of blood T cell repertoires in COVID-19. Clones were sequenced by immunoSEQ multiplex PCR, and TCRdb holds only the in-frame ones, with some missing. The data contain 150,000 or so clones, 88% of them singletons. Source material: peripheral blood. The receptors stem from a human donor in a cohort sampled during active COVID-19.

The chain is built from TRBV6-4 and TRBJ2-1; 11 bases agree with TRBD2. J lost 7 bases, V lost 0 bases, and 5 bases had no gene match. CDR3 length equals 16 residues. The germline CDR1 and CDR2 sequences are MRHNA and SNTAGT. The CDR3 region has the DNA TGTGCCAGCAGTGACTCGAGTAGCGGGAGGGGTAATGAGCAGTTCTTC. It translates to CASSDSSSGRGNEQFF.

The chain combines TRBV14 with TRBJ1-2; 8 positions match TRBD1. CDR1 is SGHDN and CDR2 is FVKESK in the germline V gene. V dropped 0 bases and J dropped 4; count of bases not matched to a gene: 7. The CDR3 is made up of 16 amino acids. CDR3 in DNA: TGTGCCAGCAGCCAAGATCTGGGACAGGTGGGCTATGGCTACACCTTC. This translates into CASSQDLGQVGYGYTF.

The chain uses TRBV27 and TRBJ2-7, with 8 bases that match TRBD1. Losses at the gene ends were 1 base for V and 7 bases for J; bases not matched to a gene: 6. The length of the CDR3 is 14 residues. Germline V gene data show CDR1 as MNHEY and CDR2 as SMNVEV (reference sequence). CDR3 DNA: TGTGCCAGCAGTTTATTTCAGGGGGCGGGGGAGCAGTACTTC. Translating it yields CASSLFQGAGEQYF.

The chain is built from TRBV11-2 and TRBJ1-2; D is unclear. Trimming removed 0 bases at V and 6 bases at J, with 8 bases between. The CDR3 covers 13 residues. Germline lookup yields CDR1 SGHAT and CDR2 FQNNGV. The CDR3 sequence is CASSLDPGNGYTF. CDR3 sequence (DNA): TGTGCCAGCAGCTTAGATCCGGGGAATGGCTACACCTTC.

V gene TRBV5-1 combines with J gene TRBJ1-4, with 9 bases aligning to TRBD1. Germline V gene lookup returns CDR1 SGHRS and CDR2 YFSETQ. V was pared by 0 bases and J by 1 base, with 7 bases of the junction left unmatched. This CDR3 has 18 amino acids. CDR3 DNA: TGCGCCAGCAGCTTGGTGCCCCGGACAGGGGAAACTAATGAAAAACTGTTTTTT. It translates to CASSLVPRTGETNEKLFF.

The chain uses TRBV2 and TRBJ2-1; 7 bases line up with TRBD2. Germline V lookup: CDR1 SNHLY, CDR2 FYNNEI. The CDR3 runs 14 residues. The V segment lost 11 bases and the J segment 0 bases; nucleotides outside the gene matches: 7. This chain's CDR3 is CAGASGTSYNEQFF. The CDR3 DNA reads TGTGCCGGAGCAAGCGGGACCTCCTACAATGAGCAGTTCTTC.

This clone appeared a single time. The rearrangement uses TRBV27 and TRBJ2-7; 9 nucleotides agree with TRBD1. The CDR3 runs 15 residues. V was pared by 6 bases and J by 4 bases, with 10 bases of the junction left unmatched. Germline CDR1 reads MNHEY; CDR2 reads SMNVEV (reference sequence). The CDR3 is CASSLGTGTIYEQYF. The CDR3 DNA is TGTGCCAGCAGCCTGGGGACAGGGACCATTTACGAGCAGTACTTC.

J is TRBJ2-7 and V is TRBV2; D is perhaps TRBD2 (5 bases). Germline CDR1 SNHLY, CDR2 FYNNEI. The CDR3 length is 15 residues. Trimming cost V 4 bases and J 4 bases, with 17 bases left between them. Written as DNA, the CDR3 is TGTGCCAGCAGTGGGTTCCTAGCAAATGGATACGAGCAGTACTTC. Its protein is CASSGFLANGYEQYF.

The chain links TRBV28 to TRBJ1-2; D call uncertain. Trimming stripped 6 bases from V and 3 bases from J, with 11 bases between. This CDR3 contains 13 residues. The germline CDR1 and CDR2 sequences are MDHEN and SYDVKM. The CDR3 loop is CASSQSLDYGYTF. The CDR3 nucleotides are TGTGCCAGCAGCCAATCGCTAGACTATGGCTACACCTTC.

V gene TRBV25-1 combines with J gene TRBJ2-2, with D possibly being TRBD1 (5 bases). Germline V gene sequence: CDR1 MGHDK, CDR2 SYGVNS. V was shortened by 7 bases and J by 6 bases, with 15 bases between the two germline ends. The CDR3 totals 14 residues. CDR3 nucleotide sequence: TGTGCCAGCAAGGGCAGGGTCGAACCCGGGGAGCTGTTTTTT. This codes for CASKGRVEPGELFF.

The rearrangement uses TRBV4-2 and TRBJ2-7; no reliable D call. V was trimmed by 2 bases and J by 5 bases, leaving 10 bases between them. Per the germline V gene, CDR1 is LGHNA and CDR2 is YNFKEQ. This CDR3 is built from 13 residues. The CDR3 DNA follows: TGTGCCAGCAGCCAACCGACGCAGGACGAGCAGTACTTC. It is translated as CASSQPTQDEQYF.

The chain has TRBV6-6 and TRBJ1-4, with a tentative D call TRBD1 (6 bases). This CDR3 has 14 residues. Trimming removed 0 bases at V and 6 bases at J, with 8 bases between. Germline V gives CDR1 MNHNY, CDR2 SVGAGI (reference sequence). Here the CDR3 reads CASSYSGTYEKLFF. DNA of the CDR3: TGTGCCAGCAGTTACTCTGGGACATATGAAAAACTGTTTTTT.

V and J are TRBV15 and TRBJ2-1; weak D call: TRBD2 (7 bases). Trimming left V 9 bases short and J 1 base short, with 19 bases between. The CDR3 spans 16 residues. Germline V CDR1 and CDR2: LNHNV, YYDKDF (reference sequence). The CDR3 sequence is CATKKAGTQSYNEQFF. CDR3 in DNA: TGTGCCACTAAAAAAGCGGGGACACAATCCTACAATGAGCAGTTCTTC.

The chain uses TRBV7-2 and TRBJ2-5; possible D gene TRBD2, 5 bases. V was clipped by 3 bases and J by 3 bases, with 14 bases between them. Germline V gene sequence: CDR1 SGHTA, CDR2 FQGNSA. The CDR3 is made up of 15 amino acids. In DNA, the CDR3 is TGTGCCAGCAGCTTTGTTGGACTTTTCGAAGAGACCCAGTACTTC. Encoded protein: CASSFVGLFEETQYF.

The chain employs TRBV15 and TRBJ2-1, with TRBD2 matching over 9 bases. J gave up 3 bases and V 3 bases, and 3 bases lay outside the gene matches. Germline CDR1 reads LNHNV; CDR2 reads YYDKDF (reference sequence). This CDR3 is 15 amino acids long. CDR3 loop: CATSSSGRNYNEQFF. CDR3 coding DNA: TGTGCCACCAGCAGCAGCGGGAGGAACTACAATGAGCAGTTCTTC.

The chain recombines TRBV6-5 with TRBJ1-1; the D is unclear. The CDR3 consists of 13 residues. Germline V gene data show CDR1 as MNHEY and CDR2 as SVGAGI. The ends were cut back, 6 bases at V and 1 base at J, with 9 bases in the middle. CDR3 sequence (DNA): TGTGCCAGCAGAGTTAGTCCGAACACTGAAGCTTTCTTT. It codes for CASRVSPNTEAFF.

The chain employs TRBV7-8 and TRBJ1-6; D is perhaps TRBD1 (5 bases). The germline CDR1 and CDR2 sequences are SGHVS and FQNEAQ. This CDR3 comprises 15 residues. Trimming took 6 bases from V and 2 from J, leaving 11 bases between them. DNA of the CDR3: TGTGCCAGCAGGGGAACAGGAGCCTATAATTCACCCCTCCACTTT. Translated: CASRGTGAYNSPLHF.

This chain joins TRBV19 and TRBJ1-5; no firm D call. V lost 3 bases and J lost 4, with 13 bases in between. This CDR3 is 15 amino acids long. Germline V gene sequence: CDR1 LNHDA, CDR2 SQIVND (reference sequence). The CDR3 DNA reads TGTGCCAGTAGTATTTATGAGGGCCTTAATCAGCCCCAGCATTTT. It yields the protein CASSIYEGLNQPQHF. Variable domain in full (rest from reference TRBV19 and TRBJ1-5): DGGITQSPKYLFRKEGQNVTLSCEQNLNHDAMYWYRQDPGQGLRLIYYSQIVNDFQKGDIAEGYSVSREKKESFPLTVTSAQKNPTAFYLCASSIYEGLNQPQHFGDGTRLSIL.

The chain recombines TRBV4-1 with TRBJ2-7; TRBD1 is a possible D gene (5 bases). The CDR3 loop spans 14 amino acids. CDR1 is MGHRA, CDR2 YSYEKL, per germline. V lost 1 base to trimming and J lost 2 bases, with 9 bases between them. DNA for the CDR3: TGCGCCAGCAGCCAAGGTACAGGCCCCTACGAGCAGTACTTC. This translates into CASSQGTGPYEQYF.

This chain uses TRBV3-1 (or the pseudogene TRBV3-2) with TRBJ1-1; the D gene is possibly TRBD1 (5 bases). This CDR3 spans 15 amino acids. CDR1 and CDR2 from the germline V gene are LGHDT and YNNKEL (reference sequence). V gave up 1 base and J gave up 2 bases, with 11 bases separating them. CDR3 region: CASSQAWTLNTEAFF. The DNA of the CDR3 is TGTGCCAGCAGCCAAGCTTGGACACTAAACACTGAAGCTTTCTTT.

The genes are TRBV24-1 and TRBJ2-5; 8 bases are shared with TRBD2. V dropped 4 bases and J dropped 0; count of bases not matched to a gene: 3. CDR1 is KGHDR, CDR2 SFDVKD, per germline. The CDR3 totals 15 residues. The CDR3 DNA sequence: TGTGCCACCAGTGAACCGGGAGGGGACCAAGAGACCCAGTACTTC. As protein: CATSEPGGDQETQYF.

This chain uses TRBV27 with TRBJ2-5; 7 positions agree with TRBD1. This CDR3 has 13 residues. Trimming removed 6 bases from V and 4 bases from J; junction bases left unmatched: 5. CDR1 is MNHEY, CDR2 SMNVEV, per germline (reference sequence). The DNA of the CDR3 is TGTGCCAGCAGGCGAGACAGGGCAGAGACCCAGTACTTC. This codes for CASRRDRAETQYF.

The rearrangement links TRBV9 to TRBJ2-7, with D maybe TRBD1 (5 bases). Germline lookup yields CDR1 SGDLS and CDR2 YYNGEE. V shed 0 bases and J shed 1 base, with 11 bases lying between them. There are 15 residues in the CDR3. CDR3 DNA: TGTGCCAGCAGCGTAGGGCCCAGGGTGTCCTACGAGCAGTACTTC. This encodes CASSVGPRVSYEQYF. Supplemented by reference TRBV9 and TRBJ2-7, the full variable domain reads DSGVTQTPKHLITATGQRVTLRCSPRSGDLSVYWYQQSLDQGLQFLIQYYNGEERAKGNILERFSAQQFPDLHSELNLSSLELGDSALYFCASSVGPRVSYEQYFGPGTRLTVT.

CDR3 DNA: TGCGCCAGCAGCTTCTCTAGCGGGACAGATACGCAGTATTTT. Residues: CASSFSSGTDTQYF. The chain is built from TRBV5-1 and TRBJ2-3, with TRBD2 matching 8 bases. Germline V gene lookup returns CDR1 SGHRS and CDR2 YFSETQ. The CDR3 is 14 amino acids. V shed 2 bases, J shed 3 bases, and the junction held 2 bases outside the gene matches.

This clone was picked up one time. The chain uses TRBV6-5 and TRBJ1-1, with D tentatively TRBD1 (5 bases). In germline, CDR1 is MNHEY, CDR2 SVGAGI. The length of the CDR3 is 14 residues. Between the trimmed V and J ends, which lost 2 bases and 1 base, there was a span of 8 bases. The CDR3 DNA reads as TGTGCCAGCAGTTACGGGGGGACGAACACTGAAGCTTTCTTT. Protein product: CASSYGGTNTEAFF.

This chain joins TRBV28 and TRBJ1-1; D perhaps matches TRBD1 (6 bases). The CDR3 is 10 residues long. The germline V gene has CDR1 MDHEN and CDR2 SYDVKM. Trimming took off 5 bases at V and 9 bases at J, with 7 bases between the two ends. CDR3 protein: CASSTGKAFF. In DNA, the CDR3 is TGTGCCAGCAGTACAGGGAAAGCTTTCTTT.

The chain links TRBV4-2 to TRBJ1-1, with a tentative D call TRBD1 (6 bases). The CDR3 covers 16 residues. Germline V lookup: CDR1 LGHNA, CDR2 YNFKEQ. V lost 1 base and J lost 4, with 16 bases in between. The CDR3 coding sequence is TGTGCCAGCAGCCAAGCAAGTTTGGTAGGGGGCACTGAAGCTTTCTTT. Protein sequence: CASSQASLVGGTEAFF.